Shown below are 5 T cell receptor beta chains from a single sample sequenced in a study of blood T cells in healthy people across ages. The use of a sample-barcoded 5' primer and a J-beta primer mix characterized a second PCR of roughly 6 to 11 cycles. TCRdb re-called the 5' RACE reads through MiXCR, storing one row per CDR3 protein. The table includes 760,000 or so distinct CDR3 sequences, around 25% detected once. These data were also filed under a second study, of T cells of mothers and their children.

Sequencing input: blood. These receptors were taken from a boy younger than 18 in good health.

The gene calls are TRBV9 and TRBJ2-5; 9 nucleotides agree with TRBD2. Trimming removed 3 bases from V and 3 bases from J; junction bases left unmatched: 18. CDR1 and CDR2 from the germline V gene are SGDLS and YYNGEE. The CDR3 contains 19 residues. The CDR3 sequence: CASSGDVEALAGFEETQYF. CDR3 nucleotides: TGTGCCAGCAGCGGAGATGTAGAGGCTCTAGCGGGGTTTGAAGAGACCCAGTACTTC.

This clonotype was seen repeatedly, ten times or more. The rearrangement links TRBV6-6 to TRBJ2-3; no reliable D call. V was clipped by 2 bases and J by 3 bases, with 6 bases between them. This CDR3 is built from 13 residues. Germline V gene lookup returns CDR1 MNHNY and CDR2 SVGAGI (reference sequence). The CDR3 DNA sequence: TGTGCCAGCAGTTACCCCTCAACAGATACGCAGTATTTT. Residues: CASSYPSTDTQYF.

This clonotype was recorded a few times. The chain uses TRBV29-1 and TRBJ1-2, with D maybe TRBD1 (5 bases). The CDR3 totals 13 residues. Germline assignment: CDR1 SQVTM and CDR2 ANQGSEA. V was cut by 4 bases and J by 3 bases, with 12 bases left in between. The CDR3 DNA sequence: TGCAGCGTTGCGGGGGGTCGAGACTATGGCTACACCTTC. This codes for CSVAGGRDYGYTF. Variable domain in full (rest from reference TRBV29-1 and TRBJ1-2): SAVISQKPSRDICQRGTSLTIQCQVDSQVTMMFWYRQQPGQSLTLIATANQGSEATYESGFVIDKFPISRPNLTFSTLTVSNMSPEDSSIYLCSVAGGRDYGYTFGSGTRLTVV.

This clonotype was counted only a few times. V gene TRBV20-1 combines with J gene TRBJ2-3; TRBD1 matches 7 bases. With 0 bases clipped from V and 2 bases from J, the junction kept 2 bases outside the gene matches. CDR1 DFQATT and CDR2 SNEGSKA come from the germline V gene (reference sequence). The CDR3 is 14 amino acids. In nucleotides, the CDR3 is TGCAGTGCTAGAGACACAGGGGTCACAGATACGCAGTATTTT. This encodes CSARDTGVTDTQYF.

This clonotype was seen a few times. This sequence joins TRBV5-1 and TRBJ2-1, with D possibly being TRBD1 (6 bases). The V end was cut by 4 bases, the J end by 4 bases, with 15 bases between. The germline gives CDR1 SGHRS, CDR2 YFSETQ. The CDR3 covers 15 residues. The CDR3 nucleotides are TGCGCCAGCAGCAGGCGGGTGGGGACATACAATGAGCAGTTCTTC. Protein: CASSRRVGTYNEQFF.